The 27 T cell receptor beta chains given below trace back to one sample, sequenced in a study of cytomegalovirus exposure and HLA in healthy donors (dated by TCRdb to the late 2010s). Libraries were constructed by the immunoSEQ multiplex PCR assay. For the multiplex PCR, a mixture combining 60 forward primers for TCR Vbeta segments and 13 reverse primers for TCR Jbeta segments was used. TCRdb took over this immuneACCESS table, retaining in-frame rearrangements with V and J assigned. Such tables are incomplete; in checked studies, under half of the missing clones stem from an unresolved V gene, and the remainder is unexplained. This sample's table lists 100,000 to 150,000 clones. The ten biggest clones cover more than 1% of the sample. The sequencing sample was made of PBMCs. These TCRs come from a man aged 18-30 years in good health and CMV-seronegative.

CDR3 amino acids: CASSLSPSGPNTGELFF. CDR3 DNA: TGTGCCAGCAGTTTATCTCCTAGCGGACCTAACACCGGGGAGCTGTTTTTT. The V call is TRBV27, the J call TRBJ2-2; the match to TRBD2 covers 7 bases. Germline V gives CDR1 MNHEY, CDR2 SMNVEV (reference sequence). Losses at the gene ends were 0 bases for V and 2 bases for J; bases not matched to a gene: 6. The CDR3 consists of 17 residues.

The rearrangement uses TRBV19 and TRBJ2-5; possibly TRBD1 for D (6 bases). Deletions cut 1 base from V and 2 bases from J, with 11 bases between. This CDR3 is built from 15 residues. Looked up from germline, CDR1 is LNHDA and CDR2 is SQIVND (reference sequence). CDR3 loop: CASSIVGAPQETQYF. For the CDR3, the DNA is TGTGCCAGTAGTATAGTGGGGGCCCCACAAGAGACCCAGTACTTC.

V is TRBV9 and J is TRBJ2-7; 8 nucleotides align to TRBD1. The J segment lost 2 bases and the V segment lost 3 bases, leaving 1 base of the junction unmatched. The germline V gene encodes CDR1 SGDLS and CDR2 YYNGEE. This CDR3 comprises 13 residues. The CDR3 coding sequence is TGTGCCAGCAGCGCGGGACAGGCCTACGAGCAGTACTTC. It yields the protein CASSAGQAYEQYF.

V is TRBV4-2 and J is TRBJ1-1, with 9 bases aligning to TRBD1. J gave up 2 bases and V 1 base, and 5 bases lay outside the gene matches. The CDR3 sequence is 16 residues long. Germline assignment: CDR1 LGHNA and CDR2 YNFKEQ. CDR3 coding DNA: TGTGCCAGCAGCCAAGGACAGGGGGACTTCAACACTGAAGCTTTCTTT. Its protein product is CASSQGQGDFNTEAFF.

The chain joins TRBV6-4 to TRBJ2-1; 10 nucleotides match TRBD2. The germline CDR1 and CDR2 sequences are MRHNA and SNTAGT. With V trimmed by 2 bases and J by 6 bases, 4 bases remained unmatched. The CDR3 runs to 15 residues. CDR3 loop: CASSDKVAGGNEQFF. The CDR3 DNA is TGTGCCAGCAGTGACAAGGTAGCGGGAGGCAATGAGCAGTTCTTC.

The rearrangement uses TRBV9 and TRBJ2-5, with 7 nucleotides matching TRBD1. This CDR3 is built from 16 residues. Germline V gene sequence: CDR1 SGDLS, CDR2 YYNGEE. The V gene end was trimmed by 0 bases and the J gene end by 3 bases; junction bases not matched to a gene: 8. CDR3 nucleotides: TGTGCCAGCAGCGTAGGAGTCAGGGGGACAGAAGAGACCCAGTACTTC. Protein product: CASSVGVRGTEETQYF.

The V gene is TRBV2, the J gene TRBJ2-5; D perhaps matches TRBD2 (6 bases). Germline V CDR1 and CDR2: SNHLY, FYNNEI. This CDR3 spans 12 amino acids. Trimming took 10 bases from V and 3 from J, leaving 12 bases between them. The CDR3 region is CAKRGGEETQYF. The CDR3 nucleotides read TGTGCCAAGAGGGGAGGCGAAGAGACCCAGTACTTC.

This chain links TRBV5-1 with TRBJ2-4; a possible D gene is TRBD2 (6 bases). V shed 0 bases and J shed 8 bases, with 12 bases lying between them. The CDR3 contains 14 residues. Germline assignment: CDR1 SGHRS and CDR2 YFSETQ. The CDR3 DNA reads as TGCGCCAGCAGCTTGGAGGAGGGGTTGGACATTCAGTACTTC. Its translation: CASSLEEGLDIQYF. Looking up the rest from reference TRBV5-1 and TRBJ2-4 gives the full variable domain: KAGVTQTPRYLIKTRGQQVTLSCSPISGHRSVSWYQQTPGQGLQFLFEYFSETQRNKGNFPGRFSGRQFSNSRSEMNVSTLELGDSALYLCASSLEEGLDIQYFGAGTRLSVL.

The chain has TRBV5-1 and TRBJ1-1; a weak D match, TRBD1 (6 bases). This CDR3 contains 17 residues. The ends were cut back, 4 bases at V and 4 bases at J, with 23 bases in the middle. Germline lookup yields CDR1 SGHRS and CDR2 YFSETQ. The CDR3 reads CASSEIPRTAGGTEAFF. Written as DNA, the CDR3 is TGCGCCAGCAGCGAGATCCCGAGGACAGCCGGAGGCACTGAAGCTTTCTTT.

The chain employs TRBV6-1 and TRBJ1-2; tentative D call: TRBD1 (6 bases). This CDR3 has 14 residues. CDR1 and CDR2 from the germline V gene are MNHNS and SASEGT. V lost 2 bases to trimming and J lost 0 bases, with 7 bases between them. The CDR3 DNA reads TGTGCCAGCAGTGAACAGGGGACTAACTATGGCTACACCTTC. As protein: CASSEQGTNYGYTF.

V gene TRBV28 combines with J gene TRBJ2-1, with D perhaps TRBD1 (5 bases). Trimming took off 2 bases at V and 6 bases at J, with 5 bases between the two ends. CDR1 and CDR2 from the germline V gene are MDHEN and SYDVKM. CDR3 length: 12 residues. The CDR3 sequence: CASSLQGNEQFF. In DNA form, the CDR3 reads TGTGCCAGCAGTTTACAGGGCAATGAGCAGTTCTTC.

The CDR3 DNA reads TGTGCCAGTAGGACCGGGGGAGGGAGAGATCGTGGCAATCAGCCCCAGCATTTT. This sequence encodes CASRTGGGRDRGNQPQHF. V gene TRBV19 combines with J gene TRBJ1-5; D possibly corresponds to TRBD1 (5 bases). Looked up from germline, CDR1 is LNHDA and CDR2 is SQIVND (reference sequence). Trimming took off 6 bases at V and 2 bases at J, with 23 bases between the two ends. The CDR3 length is 18 residues.

V gene TRBV5-6 combines with J gene TRBJ2-1, with 14 bases that match TRBD2. The CDR3 has 17 amino acids. Per germline, CDR1 SGHDT and CDR2 YYEEEE. J lost 9 bases, V lost 4 bases, and 12 bases had no gene match. DNA for the CDR3: TGTGCCAGCAGCGCCCGGACTAGCGGGAGGATGTTGAGTGAGCAGTTCTTC. Translation gives CASSARTSGRMLSEQFF.

The chain employs TRBV9 and TRBJ2-3; 7 positions agree with TRBD1. V shed 0 bases and J 5 bases; nucleotides not matched to a gene: 12. This CDR3 region has 17 residues. CDR1 is SGDLS and CDR2 is YYNGEE in the germline V gene. CDR3 coding DNA: TGTGCCAGCAGCGTAGAATCGAGGGGGCAGGGGATAGATACGCAGTATTTT. This translates into CASSVESRGQGIDTQYF.

The J gene is TRBJ1-1, the V gene TRBV19, with D tentatively TRBD1 (5 bases). Per the germline V gene, CDR1 is LNHDA and CDR2 is SQIVND (reference sequence). Trimming shortened V by 8 bases and J by 4 bases, and 17 bases separated the two germline ends. The CDR3 is 14 amino acids. The CDR3 nucleotides are TGTGCCAGTCGCTTCGGGGGGGGGAGCACTGAAGCTTTCTTT. Translation gives CASRFGGGSTEAFF.

In DNA form, the CDR3 reads TGCAGCGTTTACGGGGAAAAACTGTTTTTT. Amino acids: CSVYGEKLFF. V and J are TRBV29-1 and TRBJ1-4; D unclear. The CDR3 spans 10 residues. Between the trimmed V and J ends, which lost 5 bases and 8 bases, there was a span of 6 bases. Germline loops: CDR1 SQVTM, CDR2 ANQGSEA.

The chain has TRBV9 and TRBJ2-1; the match to TRBD1 covers 9 bases. The V segment lost 3 bases and the J segment 2 bases; nucleotides outside the gene matches: 3. Per the germline V gene, CDR1 is SGDLS and CDR2 is YYNGEE. This CDR3 is built from 15 residues. CDR3 protein: CASSARTGAYNEQFF. The CDR3 DNA is TGTGCCAGCAGCGCCAGGACAGGGGCCTACAATGAGCAGTTCTTC.

The chain carries TRBV15 and TRBJ2-7; 7 nucleotides line up with TRBD1. The CDR3 covers 15 residues. J lost 5 bases, V lost 5 bases, and 12 bases had no gene match. Germline CDR1 LNHNV, CDR2 YYDKDF (reference sequence). The chain's CDR3 is CATSPYVRDSHEQYF. CDR3 nucleotide sequence: TGTGCCACCAGCCCCTATGTCAGGGACAGTCACGAGCAGTACTTC. Full variable domain (rest looked up from reference TRBV15 and TRBJ2-7): DAMVIQNPRYQVTQFGKPVTLSCSQTLNHNVMYWYQQKSSQAPKLLFHYYDKDFNNEADTPDNFQSRRPNTSFCFLDIRSPGLGDTAMYLCATSPYVRDSHEQYFGPGTRLTVT.

The chain recombines TRBV5-1 with TRBJ1-2, with 8 bases identical to TRBD1. J lost 5 bases, V lost 4 bases, and 13 bases had no gene match. The CDR3 is 16 residues long. Germline lookup yields CDR1 SGHRS and CDR2 YFSETQ. CDR3: CASSGTQGALSYGYTF. The CDR3 coding sequence is TGCGCCAGCAGCGGAACTCAGGGGGCCCTTAGTTATGGCTACACCTTC.

This CDR3 reads CASSPPARPYEQYF. The CDR3 nucleotides are TGTGCCAGCTCACCACCGGCGCGGCCCTACGAGCAGTACTTC. The rearrangement links TRBV18 to TRBJ2-7; D is undetermined. The germline V gene encodes CDR1 KGHSH and CDR2 LQKENI. The V and J ends lost 0 bases and 2 bases respectively, with 8 bases between them. This CDR3 has 14 residues.

This chain links TRBV6-4 with TRBJ2-1, with TRBD2 matching over 7 bases. The germline gives CDR1 MRHNA, CDR2 SNTAGT. CDR3 length: 16 amino acids. V shed 0 bases and J 8 bases; nucleotides not matched to a gene: 10. The CDR3 nucleotides read TGTGCCAGCAGTGACTCGTCGGGGGAGGGTGGGTATGAGCAGTTCTTC. Translation: CASSDSSGEGGYEQFF.

The rearrangement joins TRBV30 to TRBJ1-3, with D unclear. The CDR3 is 14 residues long. Germline CDR1 is GTSNPN and CDR2 is SVGIG (reference sequence). V shed 4 bases and J shed 0 bases, with 10 bases lying between them. The CDR3 loop reads CAWKVSGSGNTIYF. For the CDR3, the DNA is TGTGCCTGGAAAGTCAGCGGCTCTGGAAACACCATATATTTT. The full variable domain, in which reference TRBV30 and TRBJ1-3 provide the parts outside the CDR3, is SQTIHQWPATLVQPVGSPLSLECTVEGTSNPNLYWYRQAAGRGLQLLFYSVGIGQISSEVPQNLSASRPQDRQFILSSKKLLLSDSGFYLCAWKVSGSGNTIYFGEGSWLTVV.

This rearrangement joins TRBV11-2 to TRBJ2-1, with 8 bases identical to TRBD2. V was clipped by 5 bases and J by 8 bases; unmatched bases: 5. This CDR3 is built from 13 residues. Germline values: CDR1 SGHAT, CDR2 FQNNGV. The CDR3: CASSDGRAHEQFF. In nucleotides, the CDR3 is TGTGCCAGCAGCGACGGGAGGGCCCATGAGCAGTTCTTC.

The V gene is TRBV5-1, the J gene TRBJ2-7, with D possibly TRBD2 on 5 matching bases. The germline CDR1 and CDR2 sequences are SGHRS and YFSETQ. This CDR3 has 15 residues. Trimming removed 0 bases at V and 3 bases at J, with 13 bases between. The CDR3 here is CASSLDSRAGYEQYF. The CDR3, as DNA: TGCGCCAGCAGCTTGGACTCGCGGGCGGGCTACGAGCAGTACTTC.

The rearrangement links TRBV29-1 to TRBJ1-2; 8 nucleotides match TRBD1. The CDR3 extends over 15 amino acids. Germline CDR1 SQVTM, CDR2 ANQGSEA. Trimming took 7 bases from V and 6 from J; bases not matched to a gene: 16. CDR3 nucleotide sequence: TGCAGCGCATTAAATCCAGGGGGCACAGAGAATGGCTACACCTTC. This sequence encodes CSALNPGGTENGYTF. The full variable domain, with the rest looked up from reference TRBV29-1 and TRBJ1-2, is SAVISQKPSRDICQRGTSLTIQCQVDSQVTMMFWYRQQPGQSLTLIATANQGSEATYESGFVIDKFPISRPNLTFSTLTVSNMSPEDSSIYLCSALNPGGTENGYTFGSGTRLTVV.

The genes are TRBV20-1 and TRBJ2-7, with D possibly TRBD2 on 5 matching bases. The germline V gene encodes CDR1 DFQATT and CDR2 SNEGSKA (reference sequence). The CDR3 is 11 amino acids. Trimming pared 4 bases from V and 7 bases from J, leaving 11 bases between. The CDR3 here is CSAIRESEQYF. CDR3 in DNA: TGCAGTGCTATTAGGGAGTCGGAGCAGTACTTC.

The chain couples TRBV28 to TRBJ1-5; possibly TRBD1 for D (5 bases). Per the germline V gene, CDR1 is MDHEN and CDR2 is SYDVKM. V was clipped by 3 bases and J by 8 bases, with 8 bases between them. This CDR3 region has 12 residues. The CDR3 bases are TGTGCCAGCAGTTTGGGGGGGGAGCCCCAGCATTTT. Its translation is CASSLGGEPQHF.